This T cell receptor beta chain was documented in a study of long-term antiretroviral therapy in people with HIV. Overall study: When the earliest samples were collected, ART was typically delayed until CD4 counts fell. Study-wide results and limits: HIV repertoires spanned narrower CDR3 length ranges than controls. Post-ART samples showed increased diversity that remained below transplant donor control levels.

In the case of this clone: No antigen is known for it.

The authors ran the immunoSEQ assay, v3.0, at survey level. Sequencing efforts were directed toward roughly 35,000-55,000 T-cell genomes per sample. Profiling relied on immunoSEQ multiplex PCR, and the TCRdb table lists in-frame clones only, not all of them. This table has under 50,000 clones, about 86% appearing once. Germline loops: CDR1 SNHLY, CDR2 FYNNEI. The CDR3 covers 14 residues. V lost 4 bases and J lost 6, with 15 bases in between. The V call is TRBV2, the J call TRBJ1-2; unclear D gene. The input for sequencing was unsorted PBMCs, taken 1.2 years after starting antiretroviral therapy. This receptor was identified in a woman in her forties or fifties with HIV. CDR3 protein: CASSVWSDANGYTF. Here the CDR3 DNA reads TGTGCCAGCAGTGTGTGGTCAGACGCAAATGGCTACACCTTC.